This T cell receptor beta chain appears in the sequencing data of a study of metastatic and nonmetastatic thyroid tumors. Study-wide context: From malignant and benign thyroid patients, repertoires in blood and in tumor or nodule tissue were compared.

Nobody among the patients had been given any treatment before thyroid surgery. On this clone: Antigen specificity is unknown.

General study points: Within blood and tumor, benign nodules reportedly had significantly lower TCR beta diversity than malignant thyroid tumors did.

In the original workflow: CDR3 was compared across clinicopathological groups, and the resulting differences were used to build a distant-metastasis classifier for papillary thyroid cancer. TCRdb re-called the PCR reads through MiXCR. The V and J calls shown here were made by TCRdb, not taken from the authors' results. In the table there are approximately 41,000 clones, about 24% of which are singletons. Sequencing was performed on tumor tissue. The TCR sequence derives from a female donor with papillary thyroid cancer or a benign thyroid nodule (not recorded which). Some clones in this sample may be carry-over from other donors' samples.

CDR3 nucleotide sequence: TGTGCCAGCAGCTTAGGACCTACTACATACGAGCAGTACTTC. Amino acids: CASSLGPTTYEQYF. The V gene is TRBV11-2, the J gene TRBJ2-7; D not resolved. This CDR3 comprises 14 residues. V dropped 1 base and J dropped 4 bases, with 11 bases sitting between them. Per germline, CDR1 SGHAT and CDR2 FQNNGV.